The T cell receptor (beta chain) under discussion was sequenced for a study of graft-versus-host responses after intestinal transplantation. Study-wide background: Multivisceral, liver-intestinal, or isolated intestinal grafts were transplanted into recipients.

On this clone itself: Its target is not known.

The protocol was immunoSEQ multiplex PCR, while the TCRdb copy is restricted to in-frame clones and leaves out a portion. The sample holds some 130,000 clones, roughly 95% seen once. CDR1 and CDR2 (germline): SGHVS, FQNEAQ. This CDR3 contains 12 residues. V was trimmed by 6 bases and J by 8 bases, leaving 13 bases between them. V usage is TRBV7-8 and J usage is TRBJ1-2, with D uncertain. This TCR was sampled from a human donor who received an intestinal transplant. Sequenced material: unstimulated CD8+ T cells sorted from spleen or lymph node cells, taken before intestinal transplant. Here the CDR3 reads CASRPDQGGYTF. Here the CDR3 DNA reads TGTGCCAGCAGACCAGACCAAGGCGGCTACACCTTC.